This entry features one TCR beta chain sequence. This clonotype was detected only a few times. There is no known antigen for this receptor. Within one base of it there is no much larger clone, and no base qualities were kept. This entry comes from a study of T-cell memory formation after mild COVID-19 (dated by TCRdb to the early 2020s). General notes on the study: TCR sequence clusters from the two donors were largely donor specific. T-cell clones expanding and contracting after mild COVID-19 in a couple of donors were tracked by longitudinal TCRalpha and TCRbeta repertoire sequencing. Two young, previously healthy adult volunteers made up the cohort, one male and one female. Study-wide findings and limitations: Clones contracting from day 15 to 85 had balanced CD4/CD8 phenotypes, while a second wave expanding from day 15 to 37 was biased towards CD4+. SARS-CoV-2 specificity of the second-wave clones peaking on day 37 was not confirmed. Contracting CD4+ clones were located mainly in the CM and EM memory subsets, whereas CD8+ clones were found to be enriched in EMRA. Only two mild cases were covered by the study, and larger cohorts that include severe cases with pre-infection samples were considered necessary. Some responding clones were detected in pre-infection memory, suggesting pre-existing cross-reactive memory T cells joined the SARS-CoV-2 response.

Ficoll-Paque density gradient centrifugation was the method used to isolate PBMCs. From its cysteine to its phenylalanine, the CDR3 spans 11 amino acids. Just CDR3 DNA is preserved here, 33 bases in frame from base 1. CDR1 and CDR2, looked up from the germline V gene (reference sequence), are LGHDT and YNNKEL. Compared with germline, V lacks 10 bases and J lacks 6 bases; bases without a gene match: 4. Sequencing was performed on an Illumina NovaSeq 6000. TCRalpha and TCRbeta cDNA libraries were built by 5'RACE with constant-segment primers, adding sample barcodes and unique molecular identifiers. Trizol reagent was used to extract RNA from every sample. Libraries were amplified in two PCR steps, with a second sample barcode and Illumina TruSeq adapters added in the second step. Libraries were sequenced on an Illumina NovaSeq with 2 x 150 bp paired-end reads. From the authors' description of their analysis: Demultiplexing of reads and collapsing into UMI-guided consensus sequences were performed with migec v1.2.7. Using mixcr v2.1.11, UMI consensuses were aligned to TRA and TRB V and J templates and then assembled into clonotypes. A clonotype was counted as expanded or contracted only if both edgeR and NoisET called the change significant, with noise models trained on biological replicates. For edgeR calls, a false discovery rate-adjusted p below 0.01 and a log2 fold-change threshold of 1 were applied. PCA with hierarchical clustering of max-normalized trajectories of the 1000 most abundant clonotypes was used as exploratory dynamics analysis. Separately sequenced CD4+ and CD8+ repertoires were used to assign a CD4 or CD8 phenotype to each responding clone. The public reads were run again by TCRdb, first through fastp at Q25 and then through MiXCR, and only productive beta chains were kept. Here each entry gathers all rows of one CDR3 protein and keeps the most common genes and DNA. TCRdb's processing, not the authors' own work, is the source of the V and J calls. The sample records hundreds of thousands of distinct CDR3 sequences, under 30% of which are singletons. Approximately 13% of the sample comes from the top ten.

This sequence was found in an adult woman who had mild COVID-19 (a few samples of this study predate the infection). The sample titles of this study are shuffled in the database, so cell type and time point are left out; the donor was told from shared clones. The chain was built from TRBV3-1 and TRBJ1-1; a stretch of 8 junction bases matches TRBD1. Specimen: PBMCs or a T cell subset sorted from them (not recorded which). The CDR3 region reads CAIGQGAEAFF. In nucleotides, the sequence is TGTGCCATTGGACAGGGCGCTGAAGCTTTCTTT.